One and the same sample provided the 14 T cell receptor beta chains below, sequenced in a study of T-cell memory formation after mild COVID-19. TCRdb re-called the 5' RACE reads with MiXCR, one entry per CDR3 protein. The sample lists approximately 560,000 distinct CDR3 sequences, 15% to 20% occurring once. The specimen sequenced was PBMCs or a T cell subset sorted from them (not recorded which). These receptors all stem from an adult woman who had mild COVID-19 (a few samples of this study predate the infection). Cell type and time point are not known.

The chain employs TRBV11-2 and TRBJ2-7; D assignment may be TRBD1 or TRBD2 (6 bases each). This CDR3 contains 18 residues. V lost 2 bases to trimming and J lost 0 bases, with 20 bases between them. Germline V gene sequence: CDR1 SGHAT, CDR2 FQNNGV. CDR3 DNA: TGTGCCAGCAGCTTATACCCGATTGGGGGGCGCGGCTCCTACGAGCAGTACTTC. This codes for CASSLYPIGGRGSYEQYF.

The J gene is TRBJ2-3, the V gene TRBV4-2; 11 nucleotides agree with TRBD2. CDR1 is LGHNA, CDR2 YNFKEQ, per germline. The CDR3 is 21 residues long. Trimming removed 4 bases from V and 0 bases from J; junction bases left unmatched: 18. The CDR3, as DNA: TGTGCCAGCAGCCCACAGATCCTTAGCGGGAGGGCCGCCAAAAGCACAGATACGCAGTATTTT. Its protein product is CASSPQILSGRAAKSTDTQYF.

The sample holds many counts of this clonotype. The chain carries TRBV5-6 and TRBJ2-4; D may be TRBD1 (5 bases). The V end was cut by 3 bases, the J end by 10 bases, with 11 bases between. The germline V gene encodes CDR1 SGHDT and CDR2 YYEEEE. The CDR3 loop spans 12 amino acids. The CDR3: CASSSRGRIQYF. DNA of the CDR3: TGTGCCAGCAGCTCTAGGGGCAGGATTCAGTACTTC. Complete variable domain (other parts from reference TRBV5-6 and TRBJ2-4): DAGVTQSPTHLIKTRGQQVTLRCSPKSGHDTVSWYQQALGQGPQFIFQYYEEEERQRGNFPDRFSGHQFPNYSSELNVNALLLGDSALYLCASSSRGRIQYFGAGTRLSVL.

This sequence joins TRBV12-3 or TRBV12-4 and TRBJ1-5; unclear D gene. The CDR3 has 15 residues. The ends were cut back, 6 bases at V and 1 base at J, with 13 bases in the middle. The CDR3 DNA sequence: TGTGCCAGCAGCCCGGACGGGTTAAGCAATCAGCCCCAGCATTTT. This translates into CASSPDGLSNQPQHF.

In this sample, this clonotype turned up a few times. The chain carries TRBV10-3 and TRBJ2-7, with TRBD1 matching 7 bases. Germline V CDR1 and CDR2: ENHRY, SYGVKD. This CDR3 spans 13 amino acids. V shed 4 bases and J 4 bases; nucleotides not matched to a gene: 4. The CDR3 is CAISGQGEYEQYF. In DNA, the CDR3 is TGTGCCATCAGTGGGCAGGGGGAATACGAGCAGTACTTC.

This clonotype was detected ten times or more. CDR3 sequence (DNA): TGTGCCAGCAGTGAAAGGGGGGGAGCTAACTATGGCTACACCTTC. Translation gives CASSERGGANYGYTF. The chain links TRBV6-1 to TRBJ1-2; possibly TRBD1 for D (6 bases). With 2 bases removed from V and 0 bases from J, the gap between germline ends came to 10 bases. The CDR3 contains 15 residues. CDR1 is MNHNS and CDR2 is SASEGT in the germline V gene.

A few counts support this clonotype. The J gene is TRBJ1-1, the V gene TRBV28; D gene uncertain. The CDR3 contains 12 residues. Germline V gene sequence: CDR1 MDHEN, CDR2 SYDVKM. V dropped 8 bases and J dropped 6 bases, with 13 bases sitting between them. CDR3 amino acids: CASQEGISEAFF. The CDR3 nucleotides read TGTGCCAGCCAGGAGGGAATTTCTGAAGCTTTCTTT.

The chain has TRBV19 and TRBJ1-1, with D perhaps matching TRBD1 (6 bases). Trimming shortened V by 7 bases and J by 1 base, and 10 bases separated the two germline ends. Germline loops: CDR1 LNHDA, CDR2 SQIVND (reference sequence). The CDR3 has 13 amino acids. CDR3 coding DNA: TGTGCCAGTACTCGAGGGGGGAACACTGAAGCTTTCTTT. Translating it yields CASTRGGNTEAFF.

CDR3 nucleotide sequence: TGCGCCAGCAGAGCCGCCCCCCAGGGAGATACGCAGTATTTT. This codes for CASRAAPQGDTQYF. V and J are TRBV5-1 and TRBJ2-3, with D tentatively TRBD1 (5 bases). CDR1 SGHRS and CDR2 YFSETQ come from the germline V gene. V lost 5 bases and J lost 5, with 15 bases in between. The length of the CDR3 is 14 residues.

This clonotype has just one count. J is TRBJ1-4 and V is TRBV29-1; TRBD1 is a possible D gene (6 bases). There are 16 residues in the CDR3. The germline gives CDR1 SQVTM, CDR2 ANQGSEA. The V end was cut by 7 bases, the J end by 7 bases, with 25 bases between. The CDR3 DNA reads TGCAGCGCCCTGCCCCGGGGGCGGCTATCGGGTGAAAAACTGTTTTTT. Translated: CSALPRGRLSGEKLFF. The full variable domain, in which reference TRBV29-1 and TRBJ1-4 provide the parts outside the CDR3, is SAVISQKPSRDICQRGTSLTIQCQVDSQVTMMFWYRQQPGQSLTLIATANQGSEATYESGFVIDKFPISRPNLTFSTLTVSNMSPEDSSIYLCSALPRGRLSGEKLFFGSGTQLSVL.

Ten or more counts support this clonotype. The CDR3 DNA sequence: TGTGCCAGCAGTTACAGGGGAGGAGCTTTCTTT. Its translation: CASSYRGGAFF. V usage is TRBV12-3 or TRBV12-4 and J usage is TRBJ1-1; 7 bases align to TRBD1. Trimming took 4 bases from V and 10 from J; bases not matched to a gene: 3. CDR3 size: 11 residues.

The chain joins TRBV7-3 to TRBJ2-1; D remains ambiguous. The CDR3 consists of 14 residues. CDR1 is SGHTA, CDR2 FQGTGA, per germline. Between the trimmed V and J ends, which lost 10 bases and 6 bases, there was a span of 19 bases. The DNA of the CDR3 is TGTGCCACCTCTCTTTCCCCTGCTAGCAATGAGCAGTTCTTC. Translating it yields CATSLSPASNEQFF.

The chain is built from TRBV24-1 and TRBJ2-2; the match to TRBD1 covers 7 bases. After removal of 7 bases from V and 4 bases from J, the junction contained 2 bases not matched to a gene. The CDR3 runs to 13 residues. CDR1 KGHDR and CDR2 SFDVKD come from the germline V gene. The CDR3 DNA reads as TGTGCCACCAGGGGACAGACCACCGGGGAGCTGTTTTTT. The encoded protein is CATRGQTTGELFF.

This clonotype was seen once. V and J are TRBV20-1 and TRBJ1-4; D is unclear. V was pared by 5 bases and J by 8 bases, with 15 bases between. The CDR3 spans 13 residues. CDR1 and CDR2 (germline): DFQATT, SNEGSKA (reference sequence). CDR3 protein: CSAHTEPGEKLFF. For the CDR3, the DNA is TGCAGTGCTCACACCGAGCCTGGGGAAAAACTGTTTTTT.